The 12 T cell receptor beta chains given below trace back to one sample, sequenced in a study of blood T cells in healthy people across ages. Next came a second PCR, run for roughly 6 to 11 cycles, which used a sample-barcoded 5' primer along with a J-beta primer mix. In TCRdb, the 5' RACE reads were re-called with MiXCR into one record per CDR3 protein. The data contain around 700,000 distinct CDR3 sequences, roughly 25% of them singletons. This same sample was also taken into another study, of T cells of mothers and their children.

The sequencing input was blood. These receptors all come from a boy aged 5-17 years in good health.

V gene TRBV7-2 combines with J gene TRBJ2-5; maybe TRBD2 (6 bases). The V gene lost 3 bases and the J gene lost 11 bases, with 13 bases spanning the gap. This CDR3 spans 12 amino acids. Per germline, CDR1 SGHTA and CDR2 FQGNSA. This CDR3 is CASSFTPREQYF. The CDR3 DNA sequence: TGTGCCAGCAGCTTCACTCCTCGGGAGCAGTACTTC.

The J gene is TRBJ2-7, the V gene TRBV29-1; D is unclear. This CDR3 is built from 14 residues. Germline V lookup: CDR1 SQVTM, CDR2 ANQGSEA. The V end lost 4 bases, the J end lost 1 base, and 14 bases lay between the germline ends. This CDR3 reads CSVVSGQESYEQYF. DNA for the CDR3: TGCAGCGTTGTTTCCGGGCAGGAGTCCTACGAGCAGTACTTC.

There are a few counts of this clonotype. This rearrangement joins TRBV2 to TRBJ2-1; 8 positions agree with TRBD1. The CDR3 contains 12 residues. Germline V gene data show CDR1 as SNHLY and CDR2 as FYNNEI. The trim removed 6 bases at V and 8 bases at J, leaving 3 bases unmatched. The CDR3 loop reads CASRPDRDEQFF. Written as DNA, the CDR3 is TGTGCCAGCAGGCCGGACAGGGATGAGCAGTTCTTC.

This clonotype showed up just a few times. This chain connects TRBV4-1 to TRBJ2-5; D may correspond to TRBD1 or TRBD2 (5 bases each). The J call is doubtful: the DNA matches TRBJ2-1 better. There are 15 residues in the CDR3. Germline CDR1 is MGHRA and CDR2 is YSYEKL. CDR3 loop: CASSQDSGPYNEQFF. CDR3 in DNA: TGCGCCAGCAGCCAAGATTCGGGGCCTTACAATGAGCAGTTCTTC.

This chain uses TRBV11-2 with TRBJ2-7; D might be TRBD1 (6 bases). Germline CDR1 SGHAT, CDR2 FQNNGV. The CDR3 is made up of 14 amino acids. Trimming stripped 5 bases from V and 1 base from J, with 12 bases between. The CDR3 loop reads CASSIFQGSYEQYF. For the CDR3, the DNA is TGTGCCAGCAGCATATTCCAGGGGTCCTACGAGCAGTACTTC.

V gene TRBV7-9 combines with J gene TRBJ1-4, with D unclear. This CDR3 is 13 amino acids long. The germline V gene encodes CDR1 SEHNR and CDR2 FQNEAQ (reference sequence). The V gene lost 6 bases and the J gene lost 8 bases, with 13 bases spanning the gap. The CDR3 nucleotides are TGTGCCAGCAGTGCTTACGATGGGGAAAAACTGTTTTTT. Translation gives CASSAYDGEKLFF.

The chain joins TRBV7-3 to TRBJ2-5, with D possibly being TRBD1 (6 bases). The CDR3 extends over 14 amino acids. V shed 5 bases and J shed 3 bases, with 13 bases lying between them. Germline CDR1 and CDR2: SGHTA and FQGTGA. The CDR3 here is CASSQTGNEETQYF. The CDR3 DNA sequence: TGTGCCAGCAGCCAAACAGGGAACGAAGAGACCCAGTACTTC.

This clonotype was counted between two and nine times. This chain uses TRBV29-1 with TRBJ1-2; 7 bases are a match to TRBD1. CDR1 is SQVTM, CDR2 ANQGSEA, per germline. CDR3 length equals 14 residues. Trimming at V came to 6 bases and at J to 4 bases, leaving 11 bases not matched to a gene. Here the CDR3 DNA reads TGCAGCGTCGAGGAAACAGGGGTCGGCTATGGCTACACCTTC. Protein product: CSVEETGVGYGYTF. The variable domain in full, completed from reference TRBV29-1 and TRBJ1-2, reads SAVISQKPSRDICQRGTSLTIQCQVDSQVTMMFWYRQQPGQSLTLIATANQGSEATYESGFVIDKFPISRPNLTFSTLTVSNMSPEDSSIYLCSVEETGVGYGYTFGSGTRLTVV.

The chain is built from TRBV14 and TRBJ1-1; TRBD1 aligns across 8 bases. Germline lookup yields CDR1 SGHDN and CDR2 FVKESK. The CDR3 spans 16 residues. Trimming cost V 4 bases and J 1 base; bases outside gene matches: 8. The CDR3 coding sequence is TGTGCCAGCAGCCTCGATGACAGGGGAGGGAACACTGAAGCTTTCTTT. Amino acids: CASSLDDRGGNTEAFF. Drawing the rest from reference TRBV14 and TRBJ1-1, the complete variable domain is EAGVTQFPSHSVIEKGQTVTLRCDPISGHDNLYWYRRVMGKEIKFLLHFVKESKQDESGMPNNRFLAERTGGTYSTLKVQPAELEDSGVYFCASSLDDRGGNTEAFFGQGTRLTVV.

This clonotype came up a few times. This sequence joins TRBV5-1 and TRBJ2-5; TRBD2 is a possible D gene (6 bases). The J call is in doubt because the DNA end fits TRBJ2-7 better. Germline V lookup: CDR1 SGHRS, CDR2 YFSETQ. This CDR3 spans 14 amino acids. The CDR3 nucleotides read TGCGCCAGCAGCTTGTCCCGGGAGTCCTACGAGCAGTACTTC. It specifies CASSLSRESYEQYF.

The chain uses TRBV20-1 and TRBJ2-5, with D possibly matching TRBD2 (5 bases). V was cut by 6 bases and J by 5 bases, with 19 bases left in between. The CDR3 spans 14 residues. The germline gives CDR1 DFQATT, CDR2 SNEGSKA (reference sequence). The chain's CDR3 is CSAPPGERDETQYF. CDR3 nucleotide sequence: TGCAGTGCCCCCCCTGGGGAGAGGGATGAGACCCAGTACTTC.

The chain recombines TRBV6-5 with TRBJ2-7; a weak D match, TRBD2 (7 bases). CDR1 and CDR2 from the germline V gene are MNHEY and SVGAGI. The CDR3 is made up of 15 amino acids. V was clipped by 6 bases and J by 3 bases, with 18 bases between them. CDR3 protein: CASRRGGAKNYEQYF. CDR3 DNA: TGTGCCAGCAGGCGAGGGGGGGCCAAAAACTACGAGCAGTACTTC.